This TCR beta chain was captured in a study of beta chain features in type 1 diabetes. In the study overall: About 98,000,000 sorted cells were examined across all samples. Regarding the study as a whole: Because the template was cDNA, high-expressing cells might be over-represented. In every one of the four CD4+ subsets, TCRB CDR3s were moderately but significantly shorter in Type 1 diabetes patients.

CD45RO/CCR7/CD25/CD127/CD95/CD27 staining was used to isolate CD4+ naive, central memory, regulatory and stem cell-like memory cells by sorting. The length of the CDR3 is 13 residues. Germline V gene data show CDR1 as GTSNPN and CDR2 as SVGIG (reference sequence). The ends were cut back, 0 bases at V and 6 bases at J, with 9 bases in the middle. TCRB transcripts that were expressed got sequenced, as all of the isolated RNA had been reverse transcribed. The assay was immunoSEQ multiplex PCR, and TCRdb's table has in-frame clones only and misses some. The sample lists some 640,000 clones, over 13% occurring once. Points on this clone: Its antigen is not known.

The receptor's source is a man between 18 and 29 years old with type 1 diabetes. This chain links TRBV30 with TRBJ1-3, with D hard to call. The sample comprised naive CD4+ T cells from blood. CDR3 residues: CAWSVPNQNTIYF. In DNA, the CDR3 is TGTGCCTGGAGTGTCCCTAATCAAAACACCATATATTTT.